The clone carrying this T cell receptor (beta chain) was counted many times. The germline V gene encodes CDR1 MDHEN and CDR2 SYDVKM. Trimming left V 6 bases short and J 4 bases short, with 16 bases between. The CDR3 is made up of 14 amino acids. Via MiXCR, TCRdb re-called the 5' RACE reads, giving one row per CDR3 protein. In the table there are tens of thousands of distinct CDR3 sequences, roughly 4.5% of which are singletons. This entry belongs to a study of spatial heterogeneity in lung cancer. Indicated time point: sample taken at primary tumor resection. Sequencing was performed on whole RNA extracted from tumor and nontumor lung tissue, or from frozen PBMC, and the material was left unsorted.

Sequencing was performed on PBMCs, taken at surgery. This chain uses TRBV28 with TRBJ2-7; the D gene is possibly TRBD2 (6 bases). This sequence originates from a male donor with early-stage non-small cell lung cancer. CDR3 DNA: TGTGCCAGCAGACCCCCAGGTGCGGGATACGAGCAGTACTTC. The encoded protein is CASRPPGAGYEQYF.